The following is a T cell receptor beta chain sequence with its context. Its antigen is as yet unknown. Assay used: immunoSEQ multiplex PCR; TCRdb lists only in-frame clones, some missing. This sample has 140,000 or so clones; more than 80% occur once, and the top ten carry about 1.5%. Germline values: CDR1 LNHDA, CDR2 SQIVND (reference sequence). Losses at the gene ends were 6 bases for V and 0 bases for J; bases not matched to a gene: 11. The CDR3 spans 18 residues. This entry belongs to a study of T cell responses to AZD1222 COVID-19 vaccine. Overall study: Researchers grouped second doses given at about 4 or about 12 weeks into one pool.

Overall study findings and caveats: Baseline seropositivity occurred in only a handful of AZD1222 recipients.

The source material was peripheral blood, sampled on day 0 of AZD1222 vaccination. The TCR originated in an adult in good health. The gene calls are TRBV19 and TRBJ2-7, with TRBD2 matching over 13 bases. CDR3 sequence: CASSPPGLAGSRSYEQYF. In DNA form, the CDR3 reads TGTGCCAGTAGCCCTCCGGGACTAGCGGGGTCTCGCTCCTACGAGCAGTACTTC.